The 26 T cell receptor beta chains listed next were all sequenced from one sample in a study of Graves' ophthalmopathy and Graves' hyperthyroidism. Using RNA transcripts, the TCR beta CDR3 regions were amplified. The workflow started with a first-round RT-PCR run with HTBI primers and then moved on to a second-round multiplex PCR. TCRdb reprocessed the multiplex PCR reads via MiXCR and lists one record per CDR3 protein. The sample lists about 590,000 distinct CDR3 sequences, under 40% occurring once. Sequencing was carried out using peripheral blood or thyroid tissue (not recorded which). Every receptor here comes from an adult man with Graves' hyperthyroidism.

The sample holds many counts of this clonotype. The genes are TRBV7-9 and TRBJ2-5; D gene ambiguous. CDR3 size: 15 residues. CDR1 SEHNR and CDR2 FQNEAQ come from the germline V gene (reference sequence). V was shortened by 1 base and J by 4 bases, with 13 bases between the two germline ends. CDR3 region: CASSLVVRVGETQYF. The CDR3 region has the DNA TGTGCCAGCAGCTTAGTAGTCCGGGTTGGAGAGACCCAGTACTTC.

This clonotype has at least ten counts. The chain uses TRBV29-1 and TRBJ1-2; D remains unclear. This CDR3 region has 12 residues. Trimming removed 3 bases at V and 4 bases at J, with 9 bases between. Germline CDR1 is SQVTM and CDR2 is ANQGSEA. The CDR3 protein is CSVEQQFYGYTF. In DNA form, the CDR3 reads TGCAGCGTTGAGCAACAGTTCTATGGCTACACCTTC.

The chain has TRBV20-1 and TRBJ1-2; 11 nucleotides line up with TRBD1. The CDR3 has 14 amino acids. V shed 5 bases and J 4 bases; nucleotides not matched to a gene: 6. CDR1 and CDR2 (germline): DFQATT, SNEGSKA (reference sequence). CDR3 sequence reads: CSALGTGGFYGYTF. CDR3 nucleotides: TGCAGTGCTTTAGGGACAGGGGGTTTCTATGGCTACACCTTC.

This clonotype was recorded many times. The chain uses TRBV2 and TRBJ1-2; TRBD1 aligns across 7 bases. The length of the CDR3 is 16 residues. With 7 bases clipped from V and 4 bases from J, the junction kept 15 bases outside the gene matches. Looked up from germline, CDR1 is SNHLY and CDR2 is FYNNEI. The CDR3 protein is CASIGISTGIGYGYTF. The CDR3 DNA follows: TGTGCCAGCATAGGGATATCGACAGGGATCGGCTATGGCTACACCTTC.

This clonotype was picked up a small number of times. One end of the junction fails to match germline, which may point to a read error. V is TRBV5-1 and J is TRBJ2-2; TRBD2 matches 8 bases. Germline values: CDR1 SGHRS, CDR2 YFSETQ. This CDR3 is 15 amino acids long. The CDR3 reads CASSLYSGSTDEQFF. In DNA form, the CDR3 reads TGCGCCAGCAGCTTGTACAGCGGGAGCACGGATGAGCAGTTTTTT. The entire variable domain, with the rest obtained from reference TRBV5-1 and TRBJ2-2, is as follows: KAGVTQTPRYLIKTRGQQVTLSCSPISGHRSVSWYQQTPGQGLQFLFEYFSETQRNKGNFPGRFSGRQFSNSRSEMNVSTLELGDSALYLCASSLYSGSTDEQFFGEGSRLTVL.

This clonotype was observed at least ten times. The rearrangement links TRBV5-1 to TRBJ1-1, with TRBD1 matching over 10 bases. This CDR3 comprises 15 residues. J gave up 4 bases and V 4 bases, and 7 bases lay outside the gene matches. Per germline, CDR1 SGHRS and CDR2 YFSETQ. CDR3 region: CASSGATGGVTEAFF. The CDR3 bases are TGCGCCAGCAGCGGGGCGACAGGGGGCGTCACTGAAGCTTTCTTT. The full variable domain, with the rest looked up from reference TRBV5-1 and TRBJ1-1, is KAGVTQTPRYLIKTRGQQVTLSCSPISGHRSVSWYQQTPGQGLQFLFEYFSETQRNKGNFPGRFSGRQFSNSRSEMNVSTLELGDSALYLCASSGATGGVTEAFFGQGTRLTVV.

The sample holds many counts of this clonotype. V and J are TRBV12-3 or TRBV12-4 and TRBJ1-5; D ambiguous. The CDR3 totals 12 residues. The V end was cut by 5 bases, the J end by 6 bases, with 8 bases between. CDR3: CASSRSGQPQHF. CDR3 sequence (DNA): TGTGCCAGCAGTAGGTCAGGTCAGCCCCAGCATTTT.

This clonotype has just a few counts. This chain joins TRBV19 and TRBJ1-6; no clear D gene. The CDR3 is 13 amino acids. V was pared by 7 bases and J by 5 bases, with 9 bases between. Germline CDR1 LNHDA, CDR2 SQIVND (reference sequence). The CDR3 is CASTKVNNSPLHF. The CDR3 region has the DNA TGTGCCAGTACCAAGGTTAATAATTCACCCCTCCACTTT.

This clonotype was recorded at least ten times. The V and J genes are TRBV5-1 and TRBJ2-7, with TRBD2 as a possible D gene (6 bases). Germline V gene lookup returns CDR1 SGHRS and CDR2 YFSETQ. V lost 3 bases and J 1 base, leaving 14 bases between the germline ends. This CDR3 has 15 amino acids. For the CDR3, the DNA is TGCGCCAGCAGCTGGGGGGACTCCTCTTCCTACGAGCAGTACTTC. Translated, it gives CASSWGDSSSYEQYF.

The J gene is TRBJ2-2, the V gene TRBV5-1, with 16 nucleotides matching TRBD2. Germline-derived CDR1 and CDR2 are SGHRS and YFSETQ. This CDR3 is 20 amino acids long. The V gene end was trimmed by 1 base and the J gene end by 2 bases; junction bases not matched to a gene: 8. In nucleotides, the CDR3 is TGCGCCAGCAGCTTGAGGCCCGGGACTAGCGGGGGGGCCAACACCGGGGAGCTGTTTTTT. Amino acids: CASSLRPGTSGGANTGELFF.

This clonotype was counted at least ten times. The CDR3 sequence: CSASLGGTSAYEQYF. CDR3 sequence (DNA): TGCAGTGCTAGCCTCGGGGGGACTAGCGCCTACGAGCAGTACTTC. The chain links TRBV20-1 to TRBJ2-7; 10 nucleotides line up with TRBD2. Germline CDR1 and CDR2: DFQATT and SNEGSKA (reference sequence). The CDR3 runs to 15 residues. V trimming: 3 bases; J trimming: 2 bases; junction bases outside the gene matches: 7.

This sequence joins TRBV29-1 and TRBJ1-1; 9 positions match TRBD1. The CDR3 runs to 13 residues. Losses at the gene ends were 5 bases for V and 6 bases for J; bases not matched to a gene: 7. Germline loops: CDR1 SQVTM, CDR2 ANQGSEA. CDR3 DNA: TGCAGCGTTCAAGGGGGACAGGGAGCTGAAGCTTTCTTT. It yields the protein CSVQGGQGAEAFF.

This clonotype was recorded a few times. This chain links TRBV7-8 with TRBJ1-1; TRBD1 agrees at 7 bases. Per the germline V gene, CDR1 is SGHVS and CDR2 is FQNEAQ. J was trimmed by 0 bases and V by 5 bases; bases with no gene match: 12. The CDR3 is 17 amino acids. The CDR3 DNA is TGTGCCAGCAGCCTCCAGGGGGTGGGGGTGTTGAACACTGAAGCTTTCTTT. Encoded protein: CASSLQGVGVLNTEAFF.

J is TRBJ1-4 and V is TRBV5-1; D unresolved. Germline V gene lookup returns CDR1 SGHRS and CDR2 YFSETQ. V was shortened by 0 bases and J by 4 bases, with 13 bases between the two germline ends. The CDR3 contains 16 residues. CDR3 DNA sequence: TGCGCCAGCAGCTTGGAGCCAAGGAGGGATAATGAAAAACTGTTTTTT. The encoded protein is CASSLEPRRDNEKLFF.

The gene calls are TRBV20-1 and TRBJ2-3; D remains ambiguous. Per the germline V gene, CDR1 is DFQATT and CDR2 is SNEGSKA (reference sequence). V was shortened by 1 base and J by 2 bases, with 10 bases between the two germline ends. The CDR3 runs 14 residues. The CDR3 loop is CSARGAQLTDTQYF. CDR3 DNA: TGCAGTGCTAGAGGGGCCCAGCTCACAGATACGCAGTATTTT.

The chain recombines TRBV10-3 with TRBJ2-5, with TRBD2 matching over 8 bases. With V trimmed by 8 bases and J by 1 base, 18 bases remained unmatched. The CDR3 totals 18 residues. Per the germline V gene, CDR1 is ENHRY and CDR2 is SYGVKD. CDR3 amino acids: CAISYDFGRGGPQETQYF. CDR3 sequence (DNA): TGTGCCATCTCCTATGACTTCGGCCGGGGGGGTCCCCAAGAGACCCAGTACTTC.

This clonotype has a count of ten or more. V usage is TRBV19 and J usage is TRBJ1-5; the D is unclear. Trimming shortened V by 4 bases and J by 0 bases, and 10 bases separated the two germline ends. This CDR3 comprises 15 residues. Germline lookup yields CDR1 LNHDA and CDR2 SQIVND (reference sequence). CDR3 in DNA: TGTGCCAGTAGTAACGACTACAATAGCAATCAGCCCCAGCATTTT. Translation: CASSNDYNSNQPQHF.

Notes on this clonotype: This is likely a read error, given that the CDR3 carries no conserved phenylalanine or tryptophan at its end. The limits of the CDR3 on the DNA are not certain, so only TCRdb's listed CDR3 is given. The chain uses TRBV10-2 and TRBJ2-5; the listed D gene, TRBD2, was not tested against the DNA. Germline V gives CDR1 WSHSY, CDR2 SAAADI. The CDR3 comprises 10 residues, both ends counted. CDR3 loop: CASSVPRVTS.

The sample holds a few counts of this clonotype. J is TRBJ2-5 and V is TRBV15; TRBD1 agrees at 10 bases. The J call could be wrong; TRBJ2-1 is a better fit for the DNA end. The CDR3 sequence is 15 residues long. Germline V gene lookup returns CDR1 LNHNV and CDR2 YYDKDF (reference sequence). The CDR3 sequence: CATSRVRTGGNEQFF. CDR3 coding DNA: TGTGCCACCAGCAGAGTAAGGACAGGGGGCAATGAGCAGTTCTTC.

The chain joins TRBV7-8 to TRBJ2-7; D is perhaps TRBD2 (6 bases). The J call is doubtful: the DNA matches TRBJ2-1 better. CDR3 length: 15 amino acids. CDR1 and CDR2 from the germline V gene are SGHVS and FQNEAQ. CDR3 protein: CASSLTREPYNEQFF. As DNA, the CDR3 is TGTGCCAGCAGCTTAACCCGGGAGCCCTACAATGAGCAGTTCTTC.

Many counts were recorded for this clonotype. CDR3 sequence (DNA): TGTGCCAGCAGCTCTCCGACAGGGTGGACTGAAGCTTTCTTT. It translates to CASSSPTGWTEAFF. V and J are TRBV13 and TRBJ1-1; 7 bases map to TRBD1. J lost 5 bases, V lost 4 bases, and 7 bases had no gene match. In germline, CDR1 is PRHDT, CDR2 FYEKMQ (reference sequence). CDR3 length: 14 residues. The full variable domain, completed using reference TRBV13 and TRBJ1-1, is AAGVIQSPRHLIKEKRETATLKCYPIPRHDTVYWYQQGPGQDPQFLISFYEKMQSDKGSIPDRFSAQQFSDYHSELNMSSLELGDSALYFCASSSPTGWTEAFFGQGTRLTVV.

In this sample, this clonotype turned up a few times. The chain employs TRBV19 and TRBJ2-7; 8 bases are a match to TRBD1. The germline V gene has CDR1 LNHDA and CDR2 SQIVND (reference sequence). J was trimmed by 4 bases and V by 7 bases; bases with no gene match: 6. This CDR3 comprises 13 residues. The CDR3 loop is CASKDRGTYEQYF. In DNA, the CDR3 is TGTGCCAGTAAAGACAGGGGAACTTACGAGCAGTACTTC.

This chain uses TRBV7-8 with TRBJ2-7; TRBD1 agrees at 10 bases. This CDR3 contains 16 residues. J was trimmed by 7 bases and V by 5 bases; bases with no gene match: 14. Looked up from germline, CDR1 is SGHVS and CDR2 is FQNEAQ. The CDR3 region has the DNA TGTGCCAGCAGCACGCCGGGGACAGGGGACTACAATGAGCAGTACTTC. The encoded protein is CASSTPGTGDYNEQYF.

This clonotype was counted many times. This chain uses TRBV5-8 with TRBJ1-2, with a possible D match to TRBD1 (5 bases). Trimming took off 1 base at V and 3 bases at J, with 10 bases between the two ends. There are 14 residues in the CDR3. The germline CDR1 and CDR2 sequences are SGHTS and YDEGEE. The DNA for the CDR3 is TGTGCCAGCAGCTTGAGCAGGGCTGACTATGGCTACACCTTC. It is translated as CASSLSRADYGYTF.

The V and J genes are TRBV6-5 and TRBJ2-3; D gene unclear. Trimming left V 4 bases short and J 2 bases short, with 10 bases between. CDR1 MNHEY and CDR2 SVGAGI come from the germline V gene. The CDR3 is 14 residues long. The CDR3 DNA follows: TGTGCCAGCAGTTTCACGGGTAACACAGATACGCAGTATTTT. Translating it yields CASSFTGNTDTQYF.

About this clonotype itself: A read error is possible here, since a much larger clone lies one base away. This CDR3 reads CASGQQGSSNQPQHF. The CDR3, as DNA: TGTGCCAGCGGTCAACAGGGTTCTAGCAATCAGCCCCAGCATTTT. V is TRBV12-3 or TRBV12-4 and J is TRBJ1-5, with D perhaps TRBD1 (6 bases). The CDR3 loop spans 15 amino acids. V lost 8 bases to trimming and J lost 0 bases, with 14 bases between them.